Sequencing of this T cell receptor (beta chain) was carried out in a study of early T cells in non-severe SARS-CoV-2 infection. Study overall: The input, bulk RNA from unsorted whole blood, was sequenced, and chains were unpaired.

V dropped 7 bases and J dropped 3; count of bases not matched to a gene: 3. Germline lookup yields CDR1 SQVTM and CDR2 ANQGSEA. This CDR3 is built from 12 residues. General observations from the study: The matching step, a VDJdb search, favored anti-spike CD8 responses and missed private and CD4 specificities.

This clonotype has only a few counts. Its antigen is still unknown. The TCR library protocol was used to attach unique molecular identifiers. These identifiers were attached to individual cDNA molecules. MiXCR was run by TCRdb on the 5' RACE reads, yielding one entry per CDR3 protein. The repertoire holds more than 70,000 distinct CDR3 sequences, with approximately 14% as singletons. Sequenced: whole blood. The J gene is TRBJ1-3, the V gene TRBV29-1; 7 bases align to TRBD1. This TCR was recovered from an adult who was a healthcare worker with PCR-confirmed SARS-CoV-2 infection or an uninfected control (not recorded which). CDR3 DNA sequence: TGCAGCGCGTACAGGGGTGGAAACACCATATATTTT. Its protein product is CSAYRGGNTIYF.